This T cell receptor (beta chain) comes out of a study of blood T cell repertoires in COVID-19. Study summary: In each case, the material was cDNA or gDNA derived from T cells, B-cell-depleted T cells, or PBMCs.

The age range of participants was about 18 to 90 years, with residence in under 30 US areas. Participants reported their clinical history, and cohort assignment relied on those reports. The CDR3 loop spans 12 amino acids. Germline V lookup: CDR1 SGHNT, CDR2 YYREEE (reference sequence). The V end lost 0 bases, the J end lost 9 bases, and 7 bases lay between the germline ends. Per the original methods: Reference gene primers were amplified, and this amplification served to estimate nucleated cell counts. Method: immunoSEQ multiplex PCR; TCRdb's copy keeps in-frame clones and lacks some. From that table come the V and J calls and clone size; the DNA was used to work out D and trimming. The table records approximately 400,000 clones, 90% to 95% of them present only once.

The origin of this receptor is a woman between 35 and 50 years old who had been exposed to COVID-19. The sample was PBMCs or T cells enriched from blood (not recorded which). The V and J genes are TRBV5-4 and TRBJ1-5; the D gene is possibly TRBD1 (5 bases). In nucleotides, the CDR3 is TGTGCCAGCAGCTTGGTGGGGGGGCCCCAGCATTTT. Translating gives CASSLVGGPQHF.